This TCR beta chain was documented in a study of T cell clonotyping in hematopoietic cell transplantation. Study background: Pretransplant recipient samples were taken after cytoreduction.

Germline lookup yields CDR1 MDHEN and CDR2 SYDVKM. The CDR3 is 15 residues long. Between the trimmed V and J ends, which lost 5 bases and 7 bases, there was a span of 15 bases. Study conclusions and caveats: Higher Inverse Simpson Index values in graft donor and pretransplant recipient predicted broader posttransplant TCR diversity.

Remarks on this clone: Its target is not known.

Time point noted: recipient sample about 28 days before transplant, after cytoreduction. Measured with immunoSEQ multiplex PCR; TCRdb has only the in-frame clones, and not every one. The sample lists 25,000 to 30,000 clones, more than 70% occurring once. The clonotype originates from a man aged 40-50 years with acute myeloid leukemia. Some clones in this sample may be carry-over from other donors' samples. Sequences were derived from peripheral blood mononuclear cells, sampled before stem cell transplant. The chain employs TRBV28 and TRBJ1-6; a weak D match, TRBD1 (5 bases). The CDR3 nucleotides are TGTGCCAGCAGTCCCAGGGTATCAGGGAATTCACCCCTCCACTTT. Amino acids: CASSPRVSGNSPLHF.